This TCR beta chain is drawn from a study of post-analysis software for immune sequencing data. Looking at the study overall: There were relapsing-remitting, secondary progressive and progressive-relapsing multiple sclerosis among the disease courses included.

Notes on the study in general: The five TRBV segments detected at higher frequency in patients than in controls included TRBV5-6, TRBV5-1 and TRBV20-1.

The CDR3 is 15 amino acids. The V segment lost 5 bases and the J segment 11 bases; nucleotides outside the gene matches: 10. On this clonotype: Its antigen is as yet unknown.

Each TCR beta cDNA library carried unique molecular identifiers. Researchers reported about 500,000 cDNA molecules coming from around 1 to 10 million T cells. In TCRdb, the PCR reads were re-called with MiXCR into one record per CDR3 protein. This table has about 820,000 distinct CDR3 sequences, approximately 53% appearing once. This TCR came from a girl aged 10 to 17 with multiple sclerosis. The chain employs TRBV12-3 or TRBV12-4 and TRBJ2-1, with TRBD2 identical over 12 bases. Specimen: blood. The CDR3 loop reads CASSDRASGGAKQFF. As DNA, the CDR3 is TGTGCCAGCAGTGATAGGGCTAGCGGGGGGGCTAAGCAGTTCTTC.